The T cell receptor (beta chain) described here comes from a study of blood T cells in healthy people across ages (dated by TCRdb to the mid-2010s). Context from the whole study: Template switching captured roughly one uniquely barcoded TCR beta cDNA molecule per two T cells in model experiments. Two additional independent replicas of 1 million unique cDNA reads from the same blood draw were analyzed for two donors (one aged 18 to 30 and one aged 80 or older). Donors of different ages were randomly distributed across sequencing lanes to avoid experimental bias. Age-related changes in TCR beta repertoire diversity were measured in the study by deep sequencing normalized with unique cDNA molecular identifiers. The donors were split into four age groups: young (average about 15 years), middle-aged (nearly 40), aged (approximately 60) and long-lived (roughly 77).

Broad study findings and their caveats: Estimates of total diversity from one million sequenced T cells were regarded as lower bounds and underestimates. Observed TCR beta diversity per million T cells fell roughly linearly with age, and a significant reduction was already apparent by age around 39. Because the CMV infection status of the donors was unknown, age-related changes in expanded clonotypes may potentially have been confounded. Compared with the aged group, the long-lived group had more naive CD4+ T cells, fewer expanded clones and increased TCR diversity, a pattern suggesting age selection. Observed TCR beta diversity correlated strongly with the percentage of naive T cells measured by flow cytometry. Because profiling used bulk unsorted PBMCs, naive and antigen-experienced compartments could not be compared conclusively.

Systemically healthy Caucasian individuals from Russia, 39 in total and aged about 6 to 90 years, were included as donors. Each donor gave about 9.7 milliliters of peripheral blood, drawn into EDTA-treated Vacutainer tubes. Ficoll-Paque density-gradient centrifugation was used to isolate PBMCs, with at least 6.5 million per sample. Total RNA was extracted from PBMCs with Trizol reagent, with at least 5.5 micrograms obtained per sample. The percentages of naive CD45RAhigh/CD27high T cells were determined by flow cytometry on a PBMC aliquot from every donor. The germline V gene gives CDR1 as MDHEN and CDR2 as SYDVKM. The CDR3 covers 16 residues, taking in both the cysteine and the phenylalanine. The read is trimmed to its CDR3 DNA, 48 bases read in frame from base 1. The method behind the library was 5' RACE. Sequencing was performed on an Illumina HiSeq 2500. A second PCR of about 6 to 12 cycles was performed with a sample-barcoded 5' primer and a J-beta primer mix. A template-switch 5' adaptor carrying 12 random nucleotides introduced a unique molecular identifier onto each TCR beta cDNA molecule. At least 2.5 million CDR3-containing paired-end reads were obtained from each sample. All of the RNA was converted into first-strand cDNA using the Mint cDNA synthesis kit, with a TRBC-specific oligonucleotide serving as the primer. Following uracil-DNA glycosylase treatment, all cDNA underwent a first 18-cycle PCR with the universal primers M1SS and BC2_uni_R. The paper's processing steps were these. For normalization, 1 million high-quality reads, each with a distinct molecular identifier, were randomly selected from each sample. Reads sharing molecular identifiers were discarded rather than binned into consensus sequences. MiTCR, run with a Q25 quality threshold and the strictest error-elimination algorithm, handled CDR3 identification, clonotype clustering and error correction. Lower-bound total TCR beta diversity was estimated with a nonparametric unseen species model using Euler transformation. Through fastp at Q25 and MiXCR, TCRdb rebuilt clones from the public reads, retaining in-frame beta chains. Records with the same CDR3 protein are collapsed into one entry carrying the most frequent genes and DNA. The V and J calls, along with clone size, are taken from TCRdb and not from the paper's own processing. The sample yields roughly 2 million distinct CDR3 sequences; around 48% were counted once. The ten largest clones capture roughly 2.1% of the sample.

About this clonotype: Its recognized antigen is unknown. Base qualities are missing; no much larger clone stands one base away.

The receptor was isolated from a woman aged 35 to 49 in good health. The V and J genes are TRBV28 and TRBJ2-4, with TRBD2 as a weak D call on 5 bases. The J call is doubtful: the DNA matches TRBJ2-5 better. Sequenced sample: blood. The DNA sequence is given as TGTGCCAGCAGTTTACCCCCCCGAGGGAAAGGGGAGACCCAGTACTTC. Translated, this gives CASSLPPRGKGETQYF.